This entry lists 27 T cell receptor beta chains sequenced from one sample in a study of spatial heterogeneity in lung cancer. Via MiXCR, TCRdb re-called the 5' RACE reads, giving one row per CDR3 protein. The sample includes under 100,000 distinct CDR3 sequences, approximately 8.5% seen only once; the top ten take 6.9%. Sample time point: sample taken at primary tumor resection. Whole RNA, isolated from tumor, nontumor lung or frozen PBMC, was sequenced without prior sorting. The sequenced sample was PBMCs, obtained at surgery. The receptors were sampled from a male donor with early-stage non-small cell lung cancer.

A few counts support this clonotype. The J gene is TRBJ2-5, the V gene TRBV3-1, with no clear D. The germline V gene encodes CDR1 LGHDT and CDR2 YNNKEL (reference sequence). The V end was cut by 5 bases, the J end by 5 bases, with 12 bases between. This CDR3 is 13 amino acids long. CDR3 residues: CASSSTIGETQYF. DNA of the CDR3: TGTGCCAGCAGCTCCACTATCGGGGAGACCCAGTACTTC.

This clonotype was counted a few times. The chain is built from TRBV19 and TRBJ2-2, with D possibly being TRBD1 or TRBD2 (5 bases each). The CDR3 is made up of 15 amino acids. Germline V CDR1 and CDR2: LNHDA, SQIVND (reference sequence). The V and J ends lost 3 bases and 6 bases respectively, with 14 bases between them. CDR3 sequence (DNA): TGTGCCAGTAGTATCGGGACCCTAAGGGCCGGGGAGCTGTTTTTT. This encodes CASSIGTLRAGELFF.

This clonotype has more than one count but fewer than ten. V and J are TRBV2 and TRBJ2-7; no definite D call. CDR3 length: 11 amino acids. The ends were cut back, 6 bases at V and 4 bases at J, with 7 bases in the middle. CDR1 is SNHLY, CDR2 FYNNEI, per germline. This CDR3 is CASSSVYEQYF. As DNA, the CDR3 is TGTGCCAGCAGCTCCGTTTACGAGCAGTACTTC.

The chain carries TRBV7-2 and TRBJ1-6; the D is unclear. The CDR3 has 14 residues. Trimming took off 0 bases at V and 9 bases at J, with 9 bases between the two ends. CDR1 and CDR2 from the germline V gene are SGHTA and FQGNSA. CDR3: CASSLAPTGSPLHF. The DNA of the CDR3 is TGTGCCAGCAGCTTAGCCCCCACCGGTTCACCCCTCCACTTT. Drawing the rest from reference TRBV7-2 and TRBJ1-6, the complete variable domain is GAGVSQSPSNKVTEKGKDVELRCDPISGHTALYWYRQSLGQGLEFLIYFQGNSAPDKSGLPSDRFSAERTGGSVSTLTIQRTQQEDSAVYLCASSLAPTGSPLHFGNGTRLTVT.

This clonotype occurred a few times. The chain joins TRBV5-1 to TRBJ1-3, with 9 positions matching TRBD1. V lost 6 bases and J lost 0; bases outside the gene matches: 4. CDR1 is SGHRS, CDR2 YFSETQ, per germline. The CDR3 is made up of 15 amino acids. The DNA for the CDR3 is TGCGCCAGCACCCCGGGACAGGGCTCTGGAAACACCATATATTTT. Residues: CASTPGQGSGNTIYF.

V and J are TRBV29-1 and TRBJ2-1; D is undetermined. The V end lost 6 bases, the J end lost 6 bases, and 9 bases lay between the germline ends. The germline CDR1 and CDR2 sequences are SQVTM and ANQGSEA. CDR3 size: 11 residues. CDR3 amino acids: CSVPKGNEQFF. CDR3 DNA sequence: TGCAGCGTCCCAAAAGGCAATGAGCAGTTCTTC.

Ten or more counts support this clonotype. J is TRBJ1-3 and V is TRBV9; no clear D. Germline lookup yields CDR1 SGDLS and CDR2 YYNGEE. The CDR3 covers 15 residues. Trimming stripped 4 bases from V and 0 bases from J, with 11 bases between. The CDR3 coding sequence is TGTGCCAGCAGCCCTTTCCTTAGCTCTGGAAACACCATATATTTT. The encoded protein is CASSPFLSSGNTIYF.

The rearrangement joins TRBV7-2 to TRBJ2-3; the match to TRBD2 covers 9 bases. The CDR3 is 18 amino acids. Germline V CDR1 and CDR2: SGHTA, FQGNSA. V dropped 5 bases and J dropped 1; count of bases not matched to a gene: 13. The CDR3 nucleotides read TGTGCCAGCAGCCTCGGAGCGGGGGGACTTGCCGGCACAGATACGCAGTATTTT. This encodes CASSLGAGGLAGTDTQYF.

This clonotype was recorded many times. The chain has TRBV9 and TRBJ1-4, with TRBD1 matching 8 bases. Unmatched junction bases numbered 10, after V lost 4 bases and J lost 8 bases. Germline CDR1 is SGDLS and CDR2 is YYNGEE. The CDR3 runs 15 residues. The CDR3 loop reads CASSLGTGGGEKLFF. In DNA form, the CDR3 reads TGTGCCAGCAGCCTCGGGACAGGTGGAGGGGAAAAACTGTTTTTT.

This clonotype was counted many times. The rearrangement uses TRBV24-1 and TRBJ2-2; D is possibly TRBD1 (5 bases). Germline CDR1 and CDR2: KGHDR and SFDVKD. The V end was cut by 3 bases, the J end by 0 bases, with 10 bases between. This CDR3 is built from 16 residues. The CDR3 is CATSDHRTPNTGELFF. CDR3 DNA: TGTGCCACCAGTGATCACAGGACACCGAACACCGGGGAGCTGTTTTTT.

This clonotype was seen only a few times. The gene calls are TRBV4-3 and TRBJ1-2; D ambiguous. The CDR3 is 16 amino acids. Per the germline V gene, CDR1 is LGHNA and CDR2 is YSLEER. V was clipped by 0 bases and J by 6 bases, with 17 bases between them. In nucleotides, the CDR3 is TGCGCCAGCAGCCAAGATAGGGCAGCGAACCTAAATGGCTACACCTTC. This sequence encodes CASSQDRAANLNGYTF.

As DNA, the CDR3 is TGCAGTGCTAGAGAGCTAGCGGGAGCTCCCGAGCAGTACTTC. Its protein product is CSARELAGAPEQYF. V usage is TRBV20-1 and J usage is TRBJ2-7, with 10 bases that match TRBD2. The junction had 5 bases not matched to a gene; V was cut back by 0 bases and J by 6 bases. Per the germline V gene, CDR1 is DFQATT and CDR2 is SNEGSKA (reference sequence). The CDR3 totals 14 residues.

This clonotype appeared a few times. CDR3: CASSYSGRGATGELFF. The CDR3 DNA reads as TGTGCCAGCAGTTACTCTGGCAGGGGGGCCACCGGGGAGCTGTTTTTT. The chain is built from TRBV6-5 and TRBJ2-2, with TRBD1 as a possible D gene (7 bases). V lost 0 bases, J lost 4 bases, and 12 bases lay in between. The length of the CDR3 is 16 residues. From germline, CDR1 is MNHEY and CDR2 SVGAGI.

This clonotype came up a few times. This rearrangement joins TRBV5-1 to TRBJ2-1; D is possibly TRBD1 (6 bases). V shed 1 base and J shed 7 bases, with 12 bases lying between them. The CDR3 is 14 residues long. Germline V CDR1 and CDR2: SGHRS, YFSETQ. The CDR3 spells CASSLRDTTNEQFF. Here the CDR3 DNA reads TGCGCCAGCAGCTTGCGGGACACGACAAATGAGCAGTTCTTC. Full variable domain (missing parts from reference TRBV5-1 and TRBJ2-1): KAGVTQTPRYLIKTRGQQVTLSCSPISGHRSVSWYQQTPGQGLQFLFEYFSETQRNKGNFPGRFSGRQFSNSRSEMNVSTLELGDSALYLCASSLRDTTNEQFFGPGTRLTVL.

This clonotype was found many times. This chain's CDR3 is CASSSPGLAGGPGTGELFF. CDR3 bases: TGTGCCAGCAGTTCCCCGGGACTAGCGGGAGGGCCCGGCACCGGGGAGCTGTTTTTT. This rearrangement joins TRBV28 to TRBJ2-2, with 16 bases identical to TRBD2. V lost 4 bases, J lost 4 bases, and 9 bases stayed unmatched. The length of the CDR3 is 19 residues. In germline, CDR1 is MDHEN, CDR2 SYDVKM.

This clonotype was seen many times. The J gene is TRBJ2-5, the V gene TRBV5-1; D gene uncertain. The CDR3 runs to 13 residues. CDR1 is SGHRS, CDR2 YFSETQ, per germline. V lost 1 base, J lost 4 bases, and 8 bases lay in between. The CDR3 DNA sequence: TGCGCCAGCAGCTTGAACAGAGGAGAGACCCAGTACTTC. Translating it yields CASSLNRGETQYF.

The table lists this clonotype with many counts. The gene calls are TRBV9 and TRBJ2-3, with D unresolved. V was pared by 4 bases and J by 4 bases, with 7 bases between. Germline CDR1 is SGDLS and CDR2 is YYNGEE. This CDR3 region has 12 residues. The CDR3 nucleotides are TGTGCCAGCAGCTTATCCTCAGATACGCAGTATTTT. Translating gives CASSLSSDTQYF.

This clonotype came up many times. The J gene is TRBJ1-2, the V gene TRBV7-2; TRBD1 might be the D (5 bases). CDR1 is SGHTA, CDR2 FQGNSA, per germline. Trimming took off 2 bases at V and 2 bases at J, with 6 bases between the two ends. The CDR3 has 13 residues. This CDR3 reads CASSLNRNYGYTF. The CDR3 nucleotides are TGTGCCAGCAGCTTAAACAGGAACTATGGCTACACCTTC.

This clonotype occurred a few times. The CDR3 nucleotides are TGTGCCAGCAGCTCAAGGACAGGGAGCACTGAAGCTTTCTTT. It encodes CASSSRTGSTEAFF. The chain recombines TRBV5-4 with TRBJ1-1, with 8 bases lining up with TRBD1. Germline loops: CDR1 SGHNT, CDR2 YYREEE (reference sequence). After removal of 3 bases from V and 4 bases from J, the junction contained 5 bases not matched to a gene. The CDR3 runs 14 residues.

CDR3 nucleotides: TGCGCCAGCAGCCCGAGTCACAGGGGGCCCTTGGAGCAGTACTTC. Protein product: CASSPSHRGPLEQYF. The chain has TRBV5-1 and TRBJ2-7, with TRBD1 matching 9 bases. Germline-derived CDR1 and CDR2 are SGHRS and YFSETQ. Trimming removed 4 bases from V and 7 bases from J; junction bases left unmatched: 12. The CDR3 has 15 residues.

This clonotype has just a few counts. The chain joins TRBV9 to TRBJ1-6; the D is unclear. From germline, CDR1 is SGDLS and CDR2 YYNGEE. The CDR3 extends over 13 amino acids. The V and J ends lost 3 bases and 8 bases respectively, with 9 bases between them. CDR3 coding DNA: TGTGCCAGCAGCGCGATACTGGATTCACCCCTCCACTTT. It encodes CASSAILDSPLHF. Full variable domain (missing parts from reference TRBV9 and TRBJ1-6): DSGVTQTPKHLITATGQRVTLRCSPRSGDLSVYWYQQSLDQGLQFLIQYYNGEERAKGNILERFSAQQFPDLHSELNLSSLELGDSALYFCASSAILDSPLHFGNGTRLTVT.

This clonotype was detected only a few times. The rearrangement links TRBV5-1 to TRBJ2-7; TRBD1 is a possible D gene (5 bases). Germline CDR1 reads SGHRS; CDR2 reads YFSETQ. This CDR3 contains 14 residues. V lost 0 bases and J 1 base, leaving 8 bases between the germline ends. The DNA of the CDR3 is TGCGCCAGCAGCTTGGCAACAGGTTCCTACGAGCAGTACTTC. This translates into CASSLATGSYEQYF.

A few counts support this clonotype. This chain links TRBV20-1 with TRBJ2-7, with unresolved D. Germline V CDR1 and CDR2: DFQATT, SNEGSKA (reference sequence). This CDR3 spans 11 amino acids. The germline V and J ends were trimmed by 2 bases and 2 bases, with 4 bases remaining between them. CDR3 loop: CSARTAYEQYF. For the CDR3, the DNA is TGCAGTGCTAGAACTGCCTACGAGCAGTACTTC.

This clonotype was counted many times. V gene TRBV19 combines with J gene TRBJ1-6; TRBD1 might be the D (5 bases). Trimming took off 2 bases at V and 10 bases at J, with 12 bases between the two ends. Looked up from germline, CDR1 is LNHDA and CDR2 is SQIVND (reference sequence). This CDR3 has 14 residues. The CDR3 is CASSIQGVPSPLHF. The DNA for the CDR3 is TGTGCCAGTAGTATACAGGGAGTCCCATCACCCCTCCACTTT.

This clonotype came up many times. CDR3 amino acids: CAISESPTGFYEQYF. Here the CDR3 DNA reads TGTGCCATCAGTGAGTCCCCGACAGGCTTCTACGAGCAGTACTTC. The chain couples TRBV10-3 to TRBJ2-7, with D possibly being TRBD1 (6 bases). Looked up from germline, CDR1 is ENHRY and CDR2 is SYGVKD. Trimming left V 0 bases short and J 3 bases short, with 12 bases between. This CDR3 has 15 residues.

A few counts support this clonotype. V is TRBV5-1 and J is TRBJ2-7; 7 bases map to TRBD1. J lost 0 bases, V lost 3 bases, and 6 bases had no gene match. The CDR3 runs to 15 residues. Germline values: CDR1 SGHRS, CDR2 YFSETQ. CDR3 DNA sequence: TGCGCCAGCAGCTCAGGGACAGCGCTCTCCTACGAGCAGTACTTC. As protein: CASSSGTALSYEQYF. Full variable domain (missing parts from reference TRBV5-1 and TRBJ2-7): KAGVTQTPRYLIKTRGQQVTLSCSPISGHRSVSWYQQTPGQGLQFLFEYFSETQRNKGNFPGRFSGRQFSNSRSEMNVSTLELGDSALYLCASSSGTALSYEQYFGPGTRLTVT.

This clonotype was picked up a small number of times. This sequence joins TRBV7-2 and TRBJ2-2; no clear D gene. This CDR3 has 16 residues. V dropped 2 bases and J dropped 0 bases, with 10 bases sitting between them. The germline CDR1 and CDR2 sequences are SGHTA and FQGNSA. CDR3 coding DNA: TGTGCCAGCAGCTTAAGATCGCCTACGAACACCGGGGAGCTGTTTTTT. This gives the protein CASSLRSPTNTGELFF.